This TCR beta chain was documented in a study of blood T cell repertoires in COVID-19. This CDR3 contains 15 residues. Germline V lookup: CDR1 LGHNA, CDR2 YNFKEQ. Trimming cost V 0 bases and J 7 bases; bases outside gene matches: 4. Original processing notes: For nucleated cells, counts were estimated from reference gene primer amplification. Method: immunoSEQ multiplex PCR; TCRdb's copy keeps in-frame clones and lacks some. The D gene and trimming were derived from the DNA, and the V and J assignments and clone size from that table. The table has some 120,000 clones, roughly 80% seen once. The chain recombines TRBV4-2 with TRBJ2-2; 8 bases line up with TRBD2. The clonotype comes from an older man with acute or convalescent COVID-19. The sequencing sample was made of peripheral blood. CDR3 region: CASSQDAGGNGELFF. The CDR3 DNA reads TGTGCCAGCAGCCAAGATGCGGGGGGAAACGGGGAGCTGTTTTTT.